The source of this T cell receptor (beta chain) is a study of long-term antiretroviral therapy in people with HIV. General study findings and limits: When set beside controls, HIV repertoires had CDR3 length ranges that were narrower. Blood obtained between about 2004 and 2018 may reflect older ART regimens. In samples taken after ART, diversity increased but remained below transplant donor control levels.

Remarks on this clone: Its antigen is not identified.

Investigators performed immunoSEQ version v3.0 at survey level. Clones were sequenced by immunoSEQ multiplex PCR, and TCRdb holds only the in-frame ones, with some missing. The profile covers 30,000 or so clones, with less than 90% appearing a single time and roughly 7% taken by the ten largest. Trimming at V came to 5 bases and at J to 3 bases, leaving 6 bases not matched to a gene. The CDR3 has 15 amino acids. Germline V gene lookup returns CDR1 SGHRS and CDR2 YFSETQ. For each donor, at least one pre-ART and at least two post-ART PBMC samples were available. The sequence came from a man between 50 and 59 years old with HIV. The rearrangement links TRBV5-1 to TRBJ2-7, with 12 bases lining up with TRBD1. The sequenced sample was unsorted PBMCs, obtained approximately 5 years before starting antiretroviral therapy. The CDR3 DNA follows: TGCGCCAGCAGACCCGGGACAGGGGGCTTCTACGAGCAGTACTTC. Its translation is CASRPGTGGFYEQYF. Complete variable domain (other parts from reference TRBV5-1 and TRBJ2-7): KAGVTQTPRYLIKTRGQQVTLSCSPISGHRSVSWYQQTPGQGLQFLFEYFSETQRNKGNFPGRFSGRQFSNSRSEMNVSTLELGDSALYLCASRPGTGGFYEQYFGPGTRLTVT.